The clone carrying this T cell receptor beta chain appeared a few times. Its antigen is still unknown. These data are taken from a study of CD8 T cells in ankylosing spondylitis. Study-level findings and limits: Disease-linked clones bore a CD8+ phenotype and were relatively rare in peripheral blood. Earlier work had already found some motif variants in reactive arthritis synovial fluid and blood. Reportedly, disease-linked clones are significantly enriched in ankylosing spondylitis patients' matched synovial fluid. What appeared characteristic of ankylosing spondylitis blood was a TCR beta motif of under 10 highly homologous variants.

This CDR3 is 14 amino acids long. Germline-derived CDR1 and CDR2 are MDHEN and SYDVKM. V lost 3 bases, J lost 4 bases, and 9 bases lay in between. Each TCR beta library was made by quantitative 5'-RACE that incorporated molecular barcodes. TCRdb re-analysed the 5' RACE reads in MiXCR, keeping a single row per CDR3 protein. Found here are over 200,000 distinct CDR3 sequences, roughly 18% of them singletons; the top ten hold more than 40%. Sequencing input: blood, either unsorted or a sorted T cell fraction (not recorded which). This TCR derives from a male donor with ankylosing spondylitis. V usage is TRBV28 and J usage is TRBJ2-2; D perhaps matches TRBD2 (5 bases). Here the CDR3 DNA reads TGTGCCAGCAGTTTTGGGAGAAGCACCGGGGAGCTGTTTTTT. Translated: CASSFGRSTGELFF.